The rows below give T cell receptor beta chains drawn from one sample of a study of cytomegalovirus exposure and HLA in healthy donors. TCRdb keeps only in-frame clones here, not all; method: immunoSEQ multiplex PCR. Seen here are approximately 200,000 clones, roughly four fifths observed once, and the top ten hold around 2.1%. Material for sequencing was PBMCs. Receptor source: a woman aged 18-29 years in good health and CMV-seropositive. CDR3s include the opening cysteine and the closing phenylalanine or tryptophan. D genes are given only for firm matches. Clone size is given for some rows only: seen once, a few or many times, or a class if the clone is expanded.

clone_size,d_call,v_call,j_call,cdr3_aa,cdr3_nt
.,TRBD2,TRBV5-4,TRBJ2-3,CASSLTSGGLDTQYF,TGTGCCAGCAGCTTAACTAGCGGGGGATTAGATACGCAGTATTTT
.,TRBD2,TRBV9,TRBJ2-1,CASSVSKLAGEGNEQFF,TGTGCCAGCAGCGTGTCCAAACTAGCGGGGGAAGGCAATGAGCAGTTCTTC
.,TRBD2,TRBV5-4,TRBJ2-2,CASSLDFRGGNTGELFF,TGTGCCAGCAGCTTGGACTTTCGGGGGGGGAACACCGGGGAGCTGTTTTTT
.,TRBD2,TRBV15,TRBJ2-2,CATSRTSGDLSGELFF,TGTGCCACCAGCAGGACTAGCGGGGATCTGAGCGGGGAGCTGTTTTTT
.,.,TRBV9,TRBJ1-2,CASSERQAPTEMDGYTF,TGTGCCAGCAGCGAAAGACAGGCGCCTACCGAGATGGATGGCTACACCTTC
.,TRBD1,TRBV4-1,TRBJ1-2,CASSQEGTGYGYTF,TGCGCCAGCAGCCAAGAAGGGACAGGGTATGGCTACACCTTC
.,.,TRBV11-2,TRBJ2-5,CASSPVKGYQETQYF,TGTGCCAGCAGCCCCGTTAAGGGGTACCAAGAGACCCAGTACTTC
.,.,TRBV5-1,TRBJ1-4,CASRPTPGIEKLFF,TGCGCCAGCAGACCTACTCCAGGGATTGAAAAACTGTTTTTT
.,TRBD1,TRBV19,TRBJ2-2,CASSTGAPRTGELFF,TGTGCCAGCTCGACAGGGGCCCCGAGGACCGGGGAGCTGTTTTTT
once,.,TRBV14,TRBJ2-5,CASSQDRIRETQYF,TGTGCCAGCAGCCAAGACAGAATCCGAGAGACCCAGTACTTC
.,TRBD2,TRBV6-4,TRBJ2-1,CASSATSGGAPEQFF,TGTGCCAGCAGTGCCACTAGCGGGGGGGCCCCTGAGCAGTTCTTC
few,TRBD1,TRBV6-5,TRBJ1-1,CASSEADRAEAFF,TGTGCCAGCAGTGAAGCGGACAGGGCTGAGGCTTTCTTT
.,.,TRBV9,TRBJ1-5,CASGTNQLAQHF,TGTGCCAGCGGTACGAACCAGCTAGCCCAGCATTTT
once,TRBD2,TRBV29-1,TRBJ2-5,CSVDGQGRRGGEQYF,TGCAGCGTTGACGGGCAGGGCAGGCGCGGGGGGGAGCAGTACTTC
.,.,TRBV4-2,TRBJ1-6,CASSQDKWASADNSPLHF,TGTGCCAGCAGCCAAGATAAGTGGGCCTCGGCTGATAATTCACCCCTCCACTTT
few,.,TRBV30,TRBJ1-2,CAWTPSGYYGYTF,TGTGCCTGGACCCCCAGTGGTTATTATGGCTACACCTTC
.,TRBD1,TRBV10-3,TRBJ1-1,CAISDDRDYTEAFF,TGTGCCATCAGTGATGACAGGGATTACACTGAAGCTTTCTTT
.,.,TRBV9,TRBJ2-5,CASSVVGTLQETQYF,TGTGCCAGCAGCGTAGTAGGGACACTCCAAGAGACCCAGTACTTC
few,TRBD1,TRBV28,TRBJ2-7,CASSLRGLGEQYF,TGTGCCAGCTCTCTCAGGGGGCTCGGGGAGCAGTACTTC
few,.,TRBV19,TRBJ1-1,CASSTVGRDWGAEAFF,TGTGCCAGTAGTACGGTTGGCCGAGATTGGGGAGCTGAAGCTTTCTTT
.,.,TRBV18,TRBJ2-3,CASSQGGQDTQYF,TGTGCCAGCTCACAGGGGGGGCAAGATACGCAGTATTTT
.,TRBD1,TRBV7-3,TRBJ2-2,CASSAGTANTGELFF,TGTGCCAGCAGCGCCGGGACAGCGAACACCGGGGAGCTGTTTTTT
.,.,TRBV28,TRBJ2-2,CASRSADSRELFF,TGTGCCAGCAGGTCGGCAGATAGCCGGGAGCTGTTTTTT
.,TRBD2,TRBV5-1,TRBJ2-1,CASSTSGDLEQFF,TGCGCCAGCAGCACTAGCGGGGATCTTGAGCAGTTCTTC
.,.,TRBV11-2,TRBJ1-6,CASSLDGSPGPSPLHF,TGTGCCAGCAGCTTAGATGGGTCCCCAGGGCCTTCACCCCTCCACTTT
few,.,TRBV7-6,TRBJ2-3,CASSPFTDTQYF,TGTGCCAGCAGCCCTTTTACAGATACGCAGTATTTT
.,.,TRBV10-1,TRBJ1-5,CASSESGDQPQHF,TGCGCCAGCAGTGAGTCAGGGGATCAGCCCCAGCATTTT
.,TRBD2,TRBV27,TRBJ2-3,CASGASGKVGDTQYF,TGTGCCAGCGGGGCTAGCGGCAAGGTGGGAGATACGCAGTATTTT
.,.,TRBV29-1,TRBJ2-2,CSVLQSNTGELFF,TGCAGCGTTTTACAGTCGAACACCGGGGAGCTGTTTTTT
.,.,TRBV2,TRBJ1-3,CASSSGSGRGSGNTIYF,TGTGCCAGCAGTTCGGGGTCTGGACGGGGATCTGGAAACACCATATATTTT